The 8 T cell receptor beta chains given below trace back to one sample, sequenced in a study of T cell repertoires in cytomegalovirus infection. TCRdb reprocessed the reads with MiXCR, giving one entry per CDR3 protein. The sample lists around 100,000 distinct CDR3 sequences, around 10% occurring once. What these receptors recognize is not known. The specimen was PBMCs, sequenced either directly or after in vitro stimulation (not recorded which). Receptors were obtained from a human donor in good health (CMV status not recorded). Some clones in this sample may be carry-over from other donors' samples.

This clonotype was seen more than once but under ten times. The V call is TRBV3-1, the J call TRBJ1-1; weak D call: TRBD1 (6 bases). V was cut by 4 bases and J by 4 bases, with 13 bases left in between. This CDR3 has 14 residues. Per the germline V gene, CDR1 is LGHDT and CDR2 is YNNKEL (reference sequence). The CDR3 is CASSLGGLITEAFF. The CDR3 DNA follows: TGTGCCAGCAGCCTTGGGGGCCTGATCACTGAAGCTTTCTTT.

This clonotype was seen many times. Written as DNA, the CDR3 is TGTGCCAGCAGCTTAGTACCCAGATACAATGAGCAGTTCTTC. Amino acids: CASSLVPRYNEQFF. This chain uses TRBV7-8 with TRBJ2-1; D remains unclear. With 1 base removed from V and 4 bases from J, the gap between germline ends came to 8 bases. The CDR3 covers 14 residues. Germline CDR1 reads SGHVS; CDR2 reads FQNEAQ.

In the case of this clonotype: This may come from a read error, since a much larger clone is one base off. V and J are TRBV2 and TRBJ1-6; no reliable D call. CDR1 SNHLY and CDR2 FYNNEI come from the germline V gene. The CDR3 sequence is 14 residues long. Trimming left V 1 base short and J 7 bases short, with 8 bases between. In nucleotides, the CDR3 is TGTGCCAGCAGTGAAGGGGCGGGGAATTCACCCCTCCACTTT. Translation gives CASSEGAGNSPLHF.

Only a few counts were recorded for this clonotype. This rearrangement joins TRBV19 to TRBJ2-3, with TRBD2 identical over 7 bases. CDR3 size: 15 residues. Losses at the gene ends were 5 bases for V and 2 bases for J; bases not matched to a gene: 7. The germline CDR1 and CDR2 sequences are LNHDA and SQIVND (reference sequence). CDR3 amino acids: CASSPRGLHTDTQYF. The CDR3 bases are TGTGCCAGTAGTCCACGGGGACTACACACAGATACGCAGTATTTT.

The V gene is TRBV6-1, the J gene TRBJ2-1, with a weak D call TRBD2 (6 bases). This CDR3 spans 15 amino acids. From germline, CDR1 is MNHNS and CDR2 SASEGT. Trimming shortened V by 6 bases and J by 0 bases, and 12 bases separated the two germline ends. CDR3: CASRRGGSSYNEQFF. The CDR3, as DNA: TGTGCCAGCAGGCGGGGCGGATCCTCCTACAATGAGCAGTTCTTC.

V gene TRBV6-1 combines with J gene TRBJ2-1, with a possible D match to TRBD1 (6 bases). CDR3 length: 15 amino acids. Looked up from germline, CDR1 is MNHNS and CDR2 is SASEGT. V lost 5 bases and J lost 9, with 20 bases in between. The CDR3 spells CASSYSLTGSGEQFF. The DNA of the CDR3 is TGTGCCAGCAGTTATTCCCTAACAGGGTCGGGTGAGCAGTTCTTC.

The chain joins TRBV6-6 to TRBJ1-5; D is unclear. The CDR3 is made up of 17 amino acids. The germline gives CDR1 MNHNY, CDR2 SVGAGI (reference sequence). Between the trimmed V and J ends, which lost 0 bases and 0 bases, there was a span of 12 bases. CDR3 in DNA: TGTGCCAGCAGTTACTCGAAGGGTAGCTATAGCAATCAGCCCCAGCATTTT. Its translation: CASSYSKGSYSNQPQHF.

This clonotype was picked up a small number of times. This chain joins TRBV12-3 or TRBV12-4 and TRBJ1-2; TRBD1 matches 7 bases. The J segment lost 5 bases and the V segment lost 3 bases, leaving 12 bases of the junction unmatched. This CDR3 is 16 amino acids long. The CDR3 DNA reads TGTGCCAGCAGTTTGTTAAGGATTGGCAGGGGGTATGGCTACACCTTC. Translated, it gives CASSLLRIGRGYGYTF.